The source of this T cell receptor beta chain is a study of regulatory and conventional T cells in RAG deficiency. General observations from the study: Shannon entropy fell and Simpson indices rose in RAG-deficient patients.

In regard to this clone: No antigen is known for it.

The CDR3 contains 14 residues. Trimming removed 2 bases at V and 2 bases at J, with 9 bases between. Germline CDR1 and CDR2: KGHSH and LQKENI. Clones were sequenced by immunoSEQ multiplex PCR, and TCRdb holds only the in-frame ones, with some missing. The table has about 46,000 clones, 70% to 90% seen once; the top ten hold 0.5% to 0.55%. Conventional CD4+ T cells were sorted from blood as CD25-low CD127-high cells. This sample also appeared in a second study, on regulatory T cells. From that paper: The primer mix had 52 TRBV and 13 TRBJ primers.

The sample was CD4+ effector T cells sorted from blood. This chain connects TRBV18 to TRBJ1-2, with a weak D call TRBD1 (5 bases). This TCR came from a human donor in good health. The CDR3 sequence is CASSPGTDNYGYTF. The CDR3 nucleotides read TGTGCCAGCTCACCAGGGACCGACAACTATGGCTACACCTTC.